A single sample gave rise to the 27 T cell receptor beta chains below, sequenced in a study of vaccination and CD4 T cells after COVID-19. Indicated time point: late sampling 161 to 241 days after vaccination in a few convalescent patients. A single record per CDR3 protein comes from TCRdb applying MiXCR to the PCR reads. Among 30,000 or so distinct CDR3 sequences listed, roughly 45% were seen once. This sample comprised CD4+ T cells from blood, obtained about 7 months after SARS-CoV-2 vaccination. The origin of the receptors is a human donor who had recovered from COVID-19.

V gene TRBV7-9 combines with J gene TRBJ2-5; 11 bases agree with TRBD2. The CDR3 totals 15 residues. CDR1 and CDR2 (germline): SEHNR, FQNEAQ (reference sequence). J lost 4 bases, V lost 5 bases, and 6 bases had no gene match. The CDR3 here is CASSISGRASETQYF. CDR3 DNA sequence: TGTGCCAGCAGCATTAGCGGGAGGGCCTCAGAGACCCAGTACTTC.

Here the CDR3 reads CASSCLPSETFYEQYF. In nucleotides, the CDR3 is TGTGCCAGCAGCTGCCTGCCTAGCGAGACGTTCTACGAGCAGTACTTC. This sequence joins TRBV12-1 and TRBJ2-7; the table gives TRBD2 as D, unverified against the DNA. TRBV12-1 constitutes a pseudogene. The CDR3 has 16 amino acids.

This clonotype turned up a few times. The chain uses TRBV7-2 and TRBJ1-2; 11 bases line up with TRBD1. Germline V CDR1 and CDR2: SGHTA, FQGNSA. V lost 4 bases, J lost 3 bases, and 4 bases stayed unmatched. The CDR3 consists of 15 residues. CDR3: CASSSQGQGDYGYTF. CDR3 nucleotide sequence: TGTGCCAGCAGCTCCCAGGGACAGGGGGACTATGGCTACACCTTC.

This clonotype has a single count. The J gene is TRBJ1-2, the V gene TRBV21-1; the D segment call TRBD1 is taken from the table without a DNA check. TRBV21-1 is a listed pseudogene. The CDR3 consists of 15 residues. The CDR3 coding sequence is TGTGCCAGCAGCGGGCGACAGGGCCCACTCTATGGCTACACCTTC. It encodes CASSGRQGPLYGYTF.

The V call is TRBV19, the J call TRBJ2-7; D ambiguous. Germline V CDR1 and CDR2: LNHDA, SQIVND (reference sequence). The CDR3 spans 14 residues. V lost 3 bases and J 2 bases, leaving 11 bases between the germline ends. The DNA of the CDR3 is TGTGCCAGTAGTATCGGCAGTAATACCTACGAGCAGTACTTC. Residues: CASSIGSNTYEQYF.

DNA of the CDR3: TGTGCCAGCAAAAGGGACTTGCCCTACGAGCAGTACTTC. This sequence encodes CASKRDLPYEQYF. The chain recombines TRBV28 with TRBJ2-7, with D maybe TRBD2 (6 bases). This CDR3 spans 13 amino acids. V was pared by 7 bases and J by 2 bases, with 12 bases between. Germline lookup yields CDR1 MDHEN and CDR2 SYDVKM.

Only a few counts were recorded for this clonotype. The gene calls are TRBV7-9 and TRBJ1-2, with no clear D. V dropped 4 bases and J dropped 8 bases, with 17 bases sitting between them. The CDR3 is 14 amino acids. Germline V gives CDR1 SEHNR, CDR2 FQNEAQ (reference sequence). This chain's CDR3 is CASSSPKDVRGYTF. The CDR3 DNA reads as TGTGCCAGCAGCTCTCCCAAGGACGTTCGAGGCTACACCTTC.

The chain joins TRBV19 to TRBJ2-7; D uncertain. The length of the CDR3 is 14 residues. Deletions cut 5 bases from V and 0 bases from J, with 11 bases between. CDR1 is LNHDA, CDR2 SQIVND, per germline (reference sequence). CDR3 protein: CASSSGWGSYEQYF. The CDR3 nucleotides read TGTGCCAGTAGTTCGGGTTGGGGCTCCTACGAGCAGTACTTC. Based on the CDR3 plus reference TRBV19 and TRBJ2-7, the full variable domain is DGGITQSPKYLFRKEGQNVTLSCEQNLNHDAMYWYRQDPGQGLRLIYYSQIVNDFQKGDIAEGYSVSREKKESFPLTVTSAQKNPTAFYLCASSSGWGSYEQYFGPGTRLTVT.

The chain has TRBV7-3 and TRBJ2-3; 13 nucleotides align to TRBD2. Germline values: CDR1 SGHTA, CDR2 FQGTGA. Trimming at V came to 6 bases and at J to 3 bases, leaving 6 bases not matched to a gene. This CDR3 comprises 16 residues. The CDR3 region has the DNA TGTGCCAGCAGAAAAGGACTAGCGGGAGTTACAGATACGCAGTATTTT. Encoded protein: CASRKGLAGVTDTQYF.

This clonotype was recorded a few times. The chain employs TRBV7-6 and TRBJ1-2; D may be TRBD1 (6 bases). V lost 5 bases to trimming and J lost 2 bases, with 9 bases between them. The CDR3 has 13 residues. Germline lookup yields CDR1 SGHVS and CDR2 FNYEAQ. The chain's CDR3 is CASSTGQNYGYTF. The CDR3, as DNA: TGTGCCAGCAGCACAGGACAGAACTATGGCTACACCTTC.

V gene TRBV20-1 combines with J gene TRBJ2-3; tentatively, D is TRBD2 (5 bases). The CDR3 runs 13 residues. CDR1 is DFQATT, CDR2 SNEGSKA, per germline (reference sequence). Trimming removed 3 bases from V and 1 base from J, with 8 bases in between. In DNA, the CDR3 is TGCAGTGCTAGCGGGGATGGCACAGATACGCAGTATTTT. It encodes CSASGDGTDTQYF.

V is TRBV7-2 and J is TRBJ2-7; D is unclear. Trimming stripped 2 bases from V and 3 bases from J, with 8 bases between. In germline, CDR1 is SGHTA, CDR2 FQGNSA. This CDR3 comprises 13 residues. CDR3 in DNA: TGTGCCAGCAGCTTAACAGAGTTCTACGAGCAGTACTTC. This codes for CASSLTEFYEQYF. The entire variable domain, with the rest obtained from reference TRBV7-2 and TRBJ2-7, is as follows: GAGVSQSPSNKVTEKGKDVELRCDPISGHTALYWYRQSLGQGLEFLIYFQGNSAPDKSGLPSDRFSAERTGGSVSTLTIQRTQQEDSAVYLCASSLTEFYEQYFGPGTRLTVT.

The J gene is TRBJ2-7, the V gene TRBV28; 9 bases match TRBD2. J was trimmed by 6 bases and V by 3 bases; bases with no gene match: 12. This CDR3 has 16 residues. The germline V gene has CDR1 MDHEN and CDR2 SYDVKM. CDR3 protein: CASSLPASGTFGEQYF. DNA for the CDR3: TGTGCCAGCAGTTTGCCGGCTAGCGGGACCTTCGGCGAGCAGTACTTC.

The chain has TRBV6-2 or TRBV6-3 and TRBJ2-7; 9 nucleotides align to TRBD2. The CDR3 contains 15 residues. Germline loops: CDR1 MNHEY, CDR2 SVGEGT. After removal of 6 bases from V and 1 base from J, the junction contained 7 bases not matched to a gene. CDR3 amino acids: CASSTGTSRSYEQYF. CDR3 sequence (DNA): TGTGCCAGCAGCACCGGGACTAGCAGATCCTACGAGCAGTACTTC.

In this sample, this clonotype turned up a few times. The chain carries TRBV6-5 and TRBJ1-6; 10 nucleotides match TRBD1. The CDR3 spans 16 residues. The V segment lost 0 bases and the J segment 9 bases; nucleotides outside the gene matches: 5. The germline V gene encodes CDR1 MNHEY and CDR2 SVGAGI. The CDR3 bases are TGTGCCAGCAGTTACTCCAGACAGGGGGCAGGTTCACCCCTCCACTTT. This sequence encodes CASSYSRQGAGSPLHF.

This chain joins TRBV2 and TRBJ1-2; 8 nucleotides agree with TRBD1. With 1 base clipped from V and 5 bases from J, the junction kept 6 bases outside the gene matches. The CDR3 sequence is 15 residues long. CDR1 is SNHLY and CDR2 is FYNNEI in the germline V gene. CDR3 in DNA: TGTGCCAGCAGTGAAGGGTGGCAGGGGGCTTATGGCTACACCTTC. It encodes CASSEGWQGAYGYTF.

This chain links TRBV20-1 with TRBJ2-1, with 9 positions matching TRBD1. This CDR3 spans 15 amino acids. The J segment lost 2 bases and the V segment lost 3 bases, leaving 5 bases of the junction unmatched. CDR1 is DFQATT, CDR2 SNEGSKA, per germline (reference sequence). CDR3 amino acids: CSASDRDRAYNEQFF. The CDR3 nucleotides read TGCAGTGCTAGTGACCGGGACAGGGCCTACAATGAGCAGTTCTTC.

A few counts support this clonotype. This sequence joins TRBV7-9 and TRBJ2-7; possibly TRBD1 for D (5 bases). The germline V gene encodes CDR1 SEHNR and CDR2 FQNEAQ (reference sequence). This CDR3 spans 13 amino acids. The V and J ends lost 0 bases and 9 bases respectively, with 12 bases between them. This CDR3 is CASSLASGNGQYF. The CDR3 DNA is TGTGCCAGCAGCTTAGCATCAGGGAACGGGCAGTACTTC.

This clonotype occurred once. The chain couples TRBV7-2 to TRBJ2-3, with D possibly being TRBD1 (5 bases). Germline CDR1 SGHTA, CDR2 FQGNSA. Trimming stripped 3 bases from V and 6 bases from J, with 13 bases between. The CDR3 runs 14 residues. CDR3 nucleotides: TGTGCCAGCAGCTTTCAAGGGGCTGGGGATACGCAGTATTTT. Residues: CASSFQGAGDTQYF.

This rearrangement joins TRBV7-9 to TRBJ2-1; D not resolved. CDR1 SEHNR and CDR2 FQNEAQ come from the germline V gene (reference sequence). The CDR3 totals 13 residues. V shed 4 bases and J shed 9 bases, with 13 bases lying between them. This chain's CDR3 is CASSSYRMGEQFF. The CDR3 region has the DNA TGTGCCAGCAGCTCCTACCGCATGGGTGAGCAGTTCTTC.

The chain employs TRBV6-5 and TRBJ2-3, with no clear D. The V gene's germline CDR1 is MNHEY and CDR2 SVGAGI. The CDR3 runs 12 residues. V lost 0 bases to trimming and J lost 6 bases, with 4 bases between them. The DNA of the CDR3 is TGTGCCAGCAGTTACTCGATGGATACGCAGTATTTT. Its protein is CASSYSMDTQYF.

The chain has TRBV6-1 and TRBJ2-1, with 10 bases lining up with TRBD1. The V segment lost 5 bases and the J segment 11 bases; nucleotides outside the gene matches: 3. Germline values: CDR1 MNHNS, CDR2 SASEGT. CDR3 length: 12 amino acids. In DNA, the CDR3 is TGTGCCAGCAGTCCGGGACAGGGGCAGCAGTTCTTC. Protein: CASSPGQGQQFF.

This chain links TRBV7-6 with TRBJ2-7; D perhaps matches TRBD1 (6 bases). Trimming shortened V by 6 bases and J by 3 bases, and 18 bases separated the two germline ends. Germline values: CDR1 SGHVS, CDR2 FNYEAQ. This CDR3 has 15 residues. The CDR3 reads CASSPGQTTFYEQYF. CDR3 bases: TGTGCCAGCAGTCCCGGACAGACTACCTTCTACGAGCAGTACTTC.

The gene calls are TRBV28 and TRBJ1-2; D is undetermined. From germline, CDR1 is MDHEN and CDR2 SYDVKM. CDR3 length equals 21 residues. Trimming cost V 5 bases and J 7 bases, with 38 bases left between them. Here the CDR3 DNA reads TGTGCCAGCAGTCCCCGGTATTTGGTGAGAGAGAGAAGAGTCCCAAATCCTGGCTACACCTTC. Residues: CASSPRYLVRERRVPNPGYTF.

Here the CDR3 DNA reads TGTGCCAGCAGCCGAACCTCACAACGGCAGTACTTC. It yields the protein CASSRTSQRQYF. V is TRBV7-2 and J is TRBJ2-7; D is unclear. Per germline, CDR1 SGHTA and CDR2 FQGNSA. Trimming cost V 5 bases and J 9 bases, with 14 bases left between them. This CDR3 is 12 amino acids long.

The J gene is TRBJ2-7, the V gene TRBV27; perhaps TRBD1 as D (5 bases). Trimming took 0 bases from V and 6 from J, leaving 12 bases between them. CDR1 is MNHEY and CDR2 is SMNVEV in the germline V gene (reference sequence). CDR3 size: 14 residues. CDR3 sequence: CASSLSGQGFEQYF. CDR3 in DNA: TGTGCCAGCAGTTTATCAGGGCAGGGCTTCGAGCAGTACTTC.

The chain combines TRBV15 with TRBJ2-6; D gene uncertain. The CDR3 totals 15 residues. V dropped 4 bases and J dropped 2 bases, with 9 bases sitting between them. Germline values: CDR1 LNHNV, CDR2 YYDKDF (reference sequence). The CDR3 coding sequence is TGTGCCACCAGCACTAATCGGGCTGGGGCCAACGTCCTGACTTTC. This codes for CATSTNRAGANVLTF.